The 22 T cell receptor beta chains listed next were all sequenced from one sample in a study of cytomegalovirus exposure and HLA in healthy donors. PCR involved 60 Vbeta and 13 Jbeta primers. Clones were read by immunoSEQ multiplex PCR, and TCRdb kept only the in-frame ones, dropping some. Among 150,000 to 200,000 clones, around 90% were seen once, and the ten largest hold about 0.85%. Sequenced sample: PBMCs. These receptors were obtained from a woman under 40 in good health and CMV-seronegative.

The rearrangement joins TRBV5-6 to TRBJ2-2; 11 bases map to TRBD1. The germline gives CDR1 SGHDT, CDR2 YYEEEE. V was pared by 5 bases and J by 4 bases, with 7 bases of the junction left unmatched. The CDR3 extends over 16 amino acids. This CDR3 is CASRGQGASSTGELFF. For the CDR3, the DNA is TGTGCCAGCAGAGGACAGGGGGCCTCGAGCACCGGGGAGCTGTTTTTT.

This sequence joins TRBV7-9 and TRBJ1-2; 10 positions match TRBD1. From germline, CDR1 is SEHNR and CDR2 FQNEAQ (reference sequence). V gave up 1 base and J gave up 4 bases; unmatched junction bases: 3. The CDR3 contains 15 residues. The CDR3 reads CASSLGTGGPYGYTF. CDR3 in DNA: TGTGCCAGCAGCTTAGGGACAGGGGGACCCTATGGCTACACCTTC.

J is TRBJ1-3 and V is TRBV18, with TRBD1 as a possible D gene (5 bases). V was clipped by 6 bases and J by 1 base, with 16 bases between them. The CDR3 runs 16 residues. The germline V gene has CDR1 KGHSH and CDR2 LQKENI. The CDR3 DNA sequence: TGTGCCAGCTCCCTCGACAGAGTTTCGTCTGGAAACACCATATATTTT. It encodes CASSLDRVSSGNTIYF.

V gene TRBV7-3 combines with J gene TRBJ2-1, with 9 bases that match TRBD2. The CDR3 is 11 residues long. The ends lost 4 bases at V and 16 bases at J; junction bases unmatched: 5. In germline, CDR1 is SGHTA, CDR2 FQGTGA. The chain's CDR3 is CASSSGGLAFF. The CDR3 DNA reads TGTGCCAGCAGCTCGGGGGGACTAGCCTTCTTC.

In its sample, this clone was seen once. The rearrangement links TRBV5-1 to TRBJ2-3; 11 nucleotides match TRBD2. The J segment lost 9 bases and the V segment lost 4 bases, leaving 13 bases of the junction unmatched. CDR1 is SGHRS and CDR2 is YFSETQ in the germline V gene. The CDR3 has 16 residues. The CDR3 sequence is CASSVTGLAALRTQYF. The CDR3 coding sequence is TGCGCCAGCAGCGTGACGGGACTAGCGGCGTTGAGGACGCAGTATTTT.

The chain has TRBV7-2 and TRBJ2-5; D is ambiguous. Germline V gene lookup returns CDR1 SGHTA and CDR2 FQGNSA. The length of the CDR3 is 14 residues. The V end lost 1 base, the J end lost 2 bases, and 8 bases lay between the germline ends. The CDR3 DNA reads TGTGCCAGCAGCTTAGGACACAGTCAAGAGACCCAGTACTTC. As protein: CASSLGHSQETQYF.

The gene calls are TRBV5-1 and TRBJ2-7, with a tentative D call TRBD2 (6 bases). Between the trimmed V and J ends, which lost 2 bases and 4 bases, there was a span of 13 bases. Germline loops: CDR1 SGHRS, CDR2 YFSETQ. This CDR3 has 14 residues. The chain's CDR3 is CASSFPGENYEQYF. The CDR3 DNA sequence: TGCGCCAGCAGCTTCCCGGGGGAGAATTACGAGCAGTACTTC.

The CDR3 DNA reads TGTGCCAGTAGAACGCCCGGGGCTGGAAACACCATATATTTT. It translates to CASRTPGAGNTIYF. V is TRBV19 and J is TRBJ1-3, with D unclear. The CDR3 has 14 residues. The germline CDR1 and CDR2 sequences are LNHDA and SQIVND (reference sequence). Trimming stripped 6 bases from V and 2 bases from J, with 11 bases between.

The J gene is TRBJ2-7, the V gene TRBV6-1; TRBD1 aligns across 7 bases. J gave up 6 bases and V 6 bases, and 11 bases lay outside the gene matches. This CDR3 region has 14 residues. CDR1 and CDR2 (germline): MNHNS, SASEGT. The CDR3 spells CASRTGQRGSEQYF. CDR3 nucleotides: TGTGCCAGCAGGACGGGACAGAGGGGATCCGAGCAGTACTTC.

This clone was detected only a few times. The rearrangement joins TRBV4-1 to TRBJ1-1; D is unresolved. V was shortened by 7 bases and J by 9 bases, with 18 bases between the two germline ends. Germline V CDR1 and CDR2: MGHRA, YSYEKL. The CDR3 sequence is 13 residues long. The CDR3 spells CASNGEASLKAFF. The CDR3 region has the DNA TGCGCCAGCAACGGGGAGGCCTCGCTGAAAGCTTTCTTT.

The chain has TRBV6-5 and TRBJ2-7, with a weak D call TRBD2 (5 bases). From germline, CDR1 is MNHEY and CDR2 SVGAGI. Trimming shortened V by 0 bases and J by 7 bases, and 10 bases separated the two germline ends. This CDR3 region has 13 residues. The DNA for the CDR3 is TGTGCCAGCAGTTACTCCCTCGGCGGGGAGCAGTACTTC. It yields the protein CASSYSLGGEQYF.

With respect to this clone: Other DNA variants within this sample encode the same CDR3. The CDR3 nucleotides are TGTGCCAGCAGTCCCCGAGTGAACACTGAAGCTTTCTTT. Its protein product is CASSPRVNTEAFF. J is TRBJ1-1 and V is TRBV6-1; D not resolved. This CDR3 spans 13 amino acids. V was pared by 5 bases and J by 0 bases, with 7 bases between. In germline, CDR1 is MNHNS, CDR2 SASEGT.

The J gene is TRBJ2-3, the V gene TRBV7-2; D is perhaps TRBD2 (6 bases). Trimming shortened V by 6 bases and J by 6 bases, and 16 bases separated the two germline ends. The CDR3 length is 14 residues. CDR1 and CDR2 (germline): SGHTA, FQGNSA. The CDR3 coding sequence is TGTGCCAGCAGATCGGGACTTCAAGGGGATACGCAGTATTTT. Translated, it gives CASRSGLQGDTQYF.

The chain has TRBV2 and TRBJ1-1; weak D call: TRBD1 (5 bases). The germline V and J ends were trimmed by 11 bases and 1 base, with 14 bases remaining between them. The CDR3 is 13 residues long. In germline, CDR1 is SNHLY, CDR2 FYNNEI. CDR3 DNA: TGTGCCGGGGGGGGACGGCAGAACACTGAAGCTTTCTTT. Encoded protein: CAGGGRQNTEAFF.

The chain has TRBV2 and TRBJ1-2; 7 nucleotides match TRBD1. CDR3 length: 16 residues. The germline gives CDR1 SNHLY, CDR2 FYNNEI. V dropped 5 bases and J dropped 4; count of bases not matched to a gene: 13. The CDR3 region has the DNA TGTGCCAGCAGTTTACTCCGGGACAGATCCCTCTATGGCTACACCTTC. Amino acids: CASSLLRDRSLYGYTF.

This clone was picked up a small number of times. The rearrangement uses TRBV12-5 and TRBJ1-1; no clear D gene. Trimming left V 5 bases short and J 5 bases short, with 12 bases between. The CDR3 totals 13 residues. Germline V CDR1 and CDR2: LGHNT, FRNRAP. Here the CDR3 DNA reads TGTGCTAGTGGTCCGTCCCGGGAGACTGAAGCTTTCTTT. Residues: CASGPSRETEAFF.

Notes on this clone: This sample also contains other DNA sequences that code for the same CDR3. The chain is built from TRBV5-1 and TRBJ2-7; TRBD1 aligns across 9 bases. CDR1 and CDR2 (germline): SGHRS, YFSETQ. The CDR3 length is 14 residues. Trimming removed 0 bases from V and 4 bases from J; junction bases left unmatched: 2. The CDR3 region is CASSLAGTGYEQYF. The CDR3 DNA is TGCGCCAGCAGCTTGGCCGGGACAGGGTACGAGCAGTACTTC.

This chain connects TRBV28 to TRBJ1-2, with D perhaps matching TRBD1 (6 bases). The V end lost 9 bases, the J end lost 0 bases, and 11 bases lay between the germline ends. Germline values: CDR1 MDHEN, CDR2 SYDVKM. The CDR3 is made up of 13 amino acids. CDR3 nucleotides: TGTGCCAGGAGACAGGCTACTAACTATGGCTACACCTTC. Its protein is CARRQATNYGYTF.

The chain links TRBV11-3 to TRBJ1-2, with unresolved D. The CDR3 totals 14 residues. V shed 0 bases and J shed 4 bases, with 9 bases lying between them. The germline gives CDR1 SGHNT, CDR2 YENEEA. The CDR3 bases are TGTGCCAGCAGCTTAGACGGAGGTGGCTATGGCTACACCTTC. This sequence encodes CASSLDGGGYGYTF.

The genes are TRBV2 and TRBJ2-7, with 10 bases identical to TRBD1. The germline V gene has CDR1 SNHLY and CDR2 FYNNEI. V was pared by 7 bases and J by 5 bases, with 5 bases of the junction left unmatched. The CDR3 length is 13 residues. The DNA for the CDR3 is TGTGCCAGCAAGGGGACAGGGGTCCACGAGCAGTACTTC. Its protein is CASKGTGVHEQYF.

This clone was found a few times. This CDR3 fails to terminate in the conserved phenylalanine or tryptophan, so it likely reflects a read error. Because the CDR3's place on the DNA is in doubt, the DNA is left out and the CDR3 is given as listed by TCRdb. This chain's CDR3 is CASSISGSGPIS. The chain has TRBV5-4 and TRBJ2-3; no check of the table's D call, TRBD2, against the DNA was made. CDR1 SGHNT and CDR2 YYREEE come from the germline V gene (reference sequence). The CDR3 is made up of 12 amino acids, end residues included.

This sequence joins TRBV29-1 and TRBJ1-1, with a possible D match to TRBD1 (6 bases). The CDR3 runs to 12 residues. V was trimmed by 6 bases and J by 4 bases, leaving 12 bases between them. Germline CDR1 reads SQVTM; CDR2 reads ANQGSEA. The CDR3, as DNA: TGCAGCGTGGGCGCAGGGGCCACTGAAGCTTTCTTT. Protein product: CSVGAGATEAFF.